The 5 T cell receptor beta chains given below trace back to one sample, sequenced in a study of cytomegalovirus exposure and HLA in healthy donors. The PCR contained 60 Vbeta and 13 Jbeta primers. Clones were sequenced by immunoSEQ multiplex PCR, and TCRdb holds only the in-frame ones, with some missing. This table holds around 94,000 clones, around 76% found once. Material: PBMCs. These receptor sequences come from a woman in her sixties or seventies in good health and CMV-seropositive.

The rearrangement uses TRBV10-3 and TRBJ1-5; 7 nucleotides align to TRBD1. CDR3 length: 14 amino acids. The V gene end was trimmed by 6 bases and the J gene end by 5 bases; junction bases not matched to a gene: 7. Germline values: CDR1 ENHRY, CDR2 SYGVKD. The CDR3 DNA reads TGTGCCATCAGAGGGACAGCTAACGATCAGCCCCAGCATTTT. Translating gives CAIRGTANDQPQHF.

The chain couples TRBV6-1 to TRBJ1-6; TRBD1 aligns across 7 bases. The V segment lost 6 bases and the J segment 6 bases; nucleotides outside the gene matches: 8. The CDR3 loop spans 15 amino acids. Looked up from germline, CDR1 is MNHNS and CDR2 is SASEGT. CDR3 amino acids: CASSLEGQLNSPLHF. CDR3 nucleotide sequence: TGTGCCAGCAGCCTGGAGGGACAGCTTAATTCACCCCTCCACTTT.

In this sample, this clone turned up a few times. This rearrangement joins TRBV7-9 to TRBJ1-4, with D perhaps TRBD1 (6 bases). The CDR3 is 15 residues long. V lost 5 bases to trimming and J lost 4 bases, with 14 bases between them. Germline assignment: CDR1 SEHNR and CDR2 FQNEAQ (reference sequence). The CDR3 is CASSPWTDNNEKLFF. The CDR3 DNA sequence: TGTGCCAGCAGCCCCTGGACAGATAATAATGAAAAACTGTTTTTT.

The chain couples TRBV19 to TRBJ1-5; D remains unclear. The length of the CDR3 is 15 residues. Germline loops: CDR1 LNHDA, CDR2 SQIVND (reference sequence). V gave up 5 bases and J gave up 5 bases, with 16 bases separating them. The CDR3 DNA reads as TGTGCCAGTAGTTTGTTGACACTTATTTATCAGCCCCAGCATTTT. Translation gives CASSLLTLIYQPQHF.

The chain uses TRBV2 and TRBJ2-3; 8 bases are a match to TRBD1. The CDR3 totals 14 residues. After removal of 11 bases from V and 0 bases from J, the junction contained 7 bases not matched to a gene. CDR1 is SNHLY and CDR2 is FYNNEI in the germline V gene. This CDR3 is CAGRRDRSTDTQYF. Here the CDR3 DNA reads TGTGCCGGCCGTCGGGACAGGAGCACAGATACGCAGTATTTT.